Listed here are 7 T cell receptor beta chains from one sample, sequenced in a study of blood T cell repertoires in COVID-19. Profiled with immunoSEQ multiplex PCR; TCRdb holds only in-frame clones, not every one. The table has around 64,000 clones, about 87% seen once. The material sequenced was peripheral blood. The receptor set was obtained from a man in his fifties or sixties with active COVID-19.

This clone was seen a few times. This sequence joins TRBV28 and TRBJ1-1; D possibly corresponds to TRBD1 (6 bases). V was cut by 10 bases and J by 3 bases, with 18 bases left in between. Looked up from germline, CDR1 is MDHEN and CDR2 is SYDVKM. The CDR3 length is 14 residues. The DNA of the CDR3 is TGTGCCACCCGCCCCGGCAACAGGGACACTGAAGCTTTCTTT. This translates into CATRPGNRDTEAFF.

The chain is built from TRBV7-2 and TRBJ2-1, with a possible D match to TRBD1 (5 bases). This CDR3 comprises 15 residues. From germline, CDR1 is SGHTA and CDR2 FQGNSA. With 1 base removed from V and 5 bases from J, the gap between germline ends came to 12 bases. This CDR3 reads CASSLDLGHHNEQFF. The CDR3 DNA reads TGTGCCAGCAGCTTAGATCTCGGACATCACAATGAGCAGTTCTTC. The whole variable domain, filled in from reference TRBV7-2 and TRBJ2-1, reads GAGVSQSPSNKVTEKGKDVELRCDPISGHTALYWYRQSLGQGLEFLIYFQGNSAPDKSGLPSDRFSAERTGGSVSTLTIQRTQQEDSAVYLCASSLDLGHHNEQFFGPGTRLTVL.

The chain combines TRBV28 with TRBJ2-1; unclear D gene. Trimming removed 2 bases at V and 7 bases at J, with 12 bases between. The germline CDR1 and CDR2 sequences are MDHEN and SYDVKM. This CDR3 comprises 14 residues. CDR3 loop: CASSLPSPVNEQFF. The CDR3 nucleotides read TGTGCCAGCAGTTTACCCTCCCCGGTGAATGAGCAGTTCTTC.

This clone is a singleton in its sample. J is TRBJ2-1 and V is TRBV18, with 11 positions matching TRBD2. With 2 bases clipped from V and 10 bases from J, the junction kept 7 bases outside the gene matches. Germline-derived CDR1 and CDR2 are KGHSH and LQKENI. This CDR3 is built from 15 residues. As DNA, the CDR3 is TGTGCCAGCTCACCAACGTTACTAGCGGGAGACGAGCAGTTCTTC. As protein: CASSPTLLAGDEQFF. The full variable domain, completed using reference TRBV18 and TRBJ2-1, is NAGVMQNPRHLVRRRGQEARLRCSPMKGHSHVYWYRQLPEEGLKFMVYLQKENIIDESGMPKERFSAEFPKEGPSILRIQQVVRGDSAAYFCASSPTLLAGDEQFFGPGTRLTVL.

This rearrangement joins TRBV6-4 to TRBJ2-1; D perhaps matches TRBD1 (6 bases). CDR3 length equals 16 residues. The germline gives CDR1 MRHNA, CDR2 SNTAGT. Deletions cut 0 bases from V and 3 bases from J, with 12 bases between. The CDR3 here is CASSDSNRGHYNEQFF. In DNA form, the CDR3 reads TGTGCCAGCAGTGACTCGAACCGGGGACACTACAATGAGCAGTTCTTC.

The V call is TRBV4-3, the J call TRBJ2-1, with 11 nucleotides matching TRBD2. The CDR3 is made up of 17 amino acids. Germline V gene lookup returns CDR1 LGHNA and CDR2 YSLEER. After removal of 0 bases from V and 10 bases from J, the junction contained 11 bases not matched to a gene. The chain's CDR3 is CASSQDGVAGGWREQFF. CDR3 sequence (DNA): TGCGCCAGCAGCCAAGATGGAGTAGCGGGAGGGTGGCGGGAGCAGTTCTTC.

This sequence joins TRBV19 and TRBJ1-2; tentatively, D is TRBD1 (6 bases). The V end was cut by 0 bases, the J end by 0 bases, with 14 bases between. Germline lookup yields CDR1 LNHDA and CDR2 SQIVND (reference sequence). The CDR3 length is 17 residues. This CDR3 reads CASSIDRGHPTNYGYTF. Here the CDR3 DNA reads TGTGCCAGTAGTATAGACAGGGGACATCCTACTAACTATGGCTACACCTTC.